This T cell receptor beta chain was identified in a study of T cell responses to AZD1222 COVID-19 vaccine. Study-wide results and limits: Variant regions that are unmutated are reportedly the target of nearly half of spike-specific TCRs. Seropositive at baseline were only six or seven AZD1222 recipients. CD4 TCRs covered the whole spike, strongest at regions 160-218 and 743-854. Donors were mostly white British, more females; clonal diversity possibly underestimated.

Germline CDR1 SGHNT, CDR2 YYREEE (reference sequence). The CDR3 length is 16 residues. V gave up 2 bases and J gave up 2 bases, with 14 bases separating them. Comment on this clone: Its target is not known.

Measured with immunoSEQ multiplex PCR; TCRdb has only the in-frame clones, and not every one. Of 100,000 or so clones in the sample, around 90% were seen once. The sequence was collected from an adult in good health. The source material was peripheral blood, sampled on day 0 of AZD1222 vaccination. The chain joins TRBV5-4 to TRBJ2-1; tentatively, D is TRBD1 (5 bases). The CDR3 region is CASSFGGRATYNEQFF. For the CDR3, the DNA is TGTGCCAGCAGCTTTGGTGGCAGGGCAACCTACAATGAGCAGTTCTTC.